This entry concerns a single T cell receptor (beta chain). The antigen is undetermined. Assay: immunoSEQ multiplex PCR; the TCRdb copy retains only in-frame clones and omits some. Found here are fewer than 150,000 clones, approximately 89% of them singletons; the top ten hold 4.7%. The data belong to a study of T cell responses to AZD1222 COVID-19 vaccine. Study-level background: Researchers grouped second doses given at about 4 or about 12 weeks into one pool.

General observations from the study: With two AZD1222 doses given, Spike-specific TCR breadth and depth both rose.

Per germline, CDR1 MNHEY and CDR2 SVGEGT. The CDR3 extends over 18 amino acids. Trimming took off 4 bases at V and 3 bases at J, with 21 bases between the two ends. V gene TRBV6-2 or TRBV6-3 combines with J gene TRBJ2-2, with a possible D match to TRBD1 (5 bases). The source material was peripheral blood, sampled on day 0 of AZD1222 vaccination. The sequence was collected from an adult in good health. DNA for the CDR3: TGTGCCAGCAGTTCGATGTCCGACAGAGTCCCGGACACCGGGGAGCTGTTTTTT. Residues: CASSSMSDRVPDTGELFF.